This TCR beta chain was observed in a study of T cells in Graves' hyperthyroidism and ophthalmopathy. Study observations and caveats: The model identified upcoming ophthalmopathy a median about 7.1 months ahead of onset.

Diagnosis rested on symptoms, serum thyroxine and TRAb, thyroid ultrasound, and orbital computed tomography. This clonotype was detected ten times or more. What it binds is unknown. The CDR3 is 13 residues long. Germline loops: CDR1 SGHTA, CDR2 FQGNSA. Trimming removed 6 bases at V and 1 base at J, with 4 bases between. What was amplified from RNA transcripts were TCR beta CDR3 regions. Initially, a first-round RT-PCR of the TCR CDR3 employed the HTBI primer set. TCRdb re-derived calls from the multiplex PCR reads in MiXCR, one entry per CDR3 protein. The table includes 400,000 to 550,000 distinct CDR3 sequences, around 22% detected once.

The sequenced sample was blood. The genes are TRBV7-2 and TRBJ2-6, with D uncertain. The sequence derives from a woman in her twenties or thirties with Graves' ophthalmopathy. The CDR3 DNA sequence: TGTGCCAGCAGGGGGTCTGGGGCCAACGTCCTGACTTTC. Residues: CASRGSGANVLTF. Together with reference TRBV7-2 and TRBJ2-6, the CDR3 gives the full variable domain: GAGVSQSPSNKVTEKGKDVELRCDPISGHTALYWYRQSLGQGLEFLIYFQGNSAPDKSGLPSDRFSAERTGGSVSTLTIQRTQQEDSAVYLCASRGSGANVLTFGAGSRLTVL.